These 19 T cell receptor beta chains originate from one sample sequenced in a study of post-analysis software for immune sequencing data. Unique-molecular-identifier-tagged TCR beta cDNA libraries were used. TCRdb passed the PCR reads through MiXCR, listing each CDR3 protein once. The data show some 890,000 distinct CDR3 sequences, around 53% seen once. No antigen is known for these receptors. Overall study results and limits: About 5 TRBV segments were more frequent in patients than controls; TRBV5-6, TRBV5-1 and TRBV20-1 belonged to this group.

Sequences were obtained from blood. These receptors originate from a girl aged 10 to 17 with multiple sclerosis.

This clonotype was detected once. The V call is TRBV18, the J call TRBJ2-7; TRBD2 aligns across 9 bases. There are 15 residues in the CDR3. With 3 bases clipped from V and 2 bases from J, the junction kept 5 bases outside the gene matches. In germline, CDR1 is KGHSH, CDR2 LQKENI. CDR3 loop: CASSPAASGTYEQYF. In DNA form, the CDR3 reads TGTGCCAGCTCACCGGCGGCTAGCGGGACCTACGAGCAGTACTTC.

The chain has TRBV7-9 and TRBJ2-1; 11 bases map to TRBD2. The CDR3 totals 17 residues. The V segment lost 2 bases and the J segment 8 bases; nucleotides outside the gene matches: 11. Germline V gene lookup returns CDR1 SEHNR and CDR2 FQNEAQ (reference sequence). CDR3 bases: TGTGCCAGCAGCTTACCCTTGGGACTAGCGGAGGTCGATGAGCAGTTCTTC. Translating it yields CASSLPLGLAEVDEQFF.

V gene TRBV9 combines with J gene TRBJ2-7; TRBD2 is a possible D gene (6 bases). V was pared by 3 bases and J by 4 bases, with 17 bases between. CDR3 length equals 15 residues. Germline CDR1 SGDLS, CDR2 YYNGEE. The CDR3 is CASSETAGRFYEQYF. DNA of the CDR3: TGTGCCAGCAGCGAGACGGCGGGACGCTTTTACGAGCAGTACTTC.

The chain combines TRBV7-9 with TRBJ1-2; D call uncertain. This CDR3 spans 13 amino acids. Trimming left V 0 bases short and J 6 bases short, with 8 bases between. CDR1 SEHNR and CDR2 FQNEAQ come from the germline V gene (reference sequence). The chain's CDR3 is CASSLAVQDGYTF. The CDR3 DNA is TGTGCCAGCAGCTTAGCGGTCCAAGATGGCTACACCTTC. Supplemented by reference TRBV7-9 and TRBJ1-2, the full variable domain reads DTGVSQNPRHKITKRGQNVTFRCDPISEHNRLYWYRQTLGQGPEFLTYFQNEAQLEKSRLLSDRFSAERPKGSFSTLEIQRTEQGDSAMYLCASSLAVQDGYTFGSGTRLTVV.

This clonotype has only a few counts. The chain recombines TRBV15 with TRBJ1-5; TRBD1 agrees at 7 bases. The germline V gene has CDR1 LNHNV and CDR2 YYDKDF (reference sequence). The CDR3 loop spans 17 amino acids. V lost 1 base and J lost 5; bases outside the gene matches: 11. The CDR3 loop reads CATSRATPGTDYQPQHF. The DNA of the CDR3 is TGTGCCACCAGCAGAGCTACTCCCGGGACAGATTATCAGCCCCAGCATTTT.

Here the CDR3 reads CAWSEGIGRNQPQHF. Written as DNA, the CDR3 is TGTGCCTGGAGCGAGGGTATTGGGCGCAATCAGCCCCAGCATTTT. The chain links TRBV30 to TRBJ1-5; D is ambiguous. The CDR3 is made up of 15 amino acids. V was clipped by 3 bases and J by 2 bases, with 14 bases between them. Germline CDR1 reads GTSNPN; CDR2 reads SVGIG (reference sequence).

The chain combines TRBV6-6 with TRBJ1-2; no reliable D call. Trimming left V 7 bases short and J 1 base short, with 13 bases between. Germline loops: CDR1 MNHNY, CDR2 SVGAGI (reference sequence). The CDR3 covers 14 residues. In nucleotides, the CDR3 is TGTGCCAGCACCCCTACTTCCGATAACTATGGCTACACCTTC. This gives the protein CASTPTSDNYGYTF.

V is TRBV15 and J is TRBJ2-1, with a tentative D call TRBD1 (5 bases). V lost 6 bases, J lost 0 bases, and 12 bases lay in between. From germline, CDR1 is LNHNV and CDR2 YYDKDF (reference sequence). The CDR3 loop spans 15 amino acids. The CDR3 nucleotides read TGTGCCACCAGAGGGGCCCTCAGCTCCTACAATGAGCAGTTCTTC. Amino acid sequence: CATRGALSSYNEQFF.

The V and J genes are TRBV25-1 and TRBJ2-7; weak D call: TRBD2 (6 bases). The germline V gene has CDR1 MGHDK and CDR2 SYGVNS. CDR3 length: 13 residues. Deletions cut 4 bases from V and 3 bases from J, with 10 bases between. CDR3 sequence: CASSGASDYEQYF. In nucleotides, the CDR3 is TGTGCCAGCAGTGGAGCTAGCGACTACGAGCAGTACTTC.

This sequence joins TRBV6-1 and TRBJ2-7; 8 bases match TRBD1. This CDR3 spans 16 amino acids. The V gene end was trimmed by 2 bases and the J gene end by 2 bases; junction bases not matched to a gene: 8. Looked up from germline, CDR1 is MNHNS and CDR2 is SASEGT. CDR3 coding DNA: TGTGCCAGCAGTGAACCCACAGGGGGTTTGACCTACGAGCAGTACTTC. The encoded protein is CASSEPTGGLTYEQYF.

The chain carries TRBV6-1 and TRBJ2-1; a weak D match, TRBD2 (6 bases). Trimming took 4 bases from V and 9 from J, leaving 22 bases between them. CDR3 length: 16 amino acids. The germline CDR1 and CDR2 sequences are MNHNS and SASEGT. CDR3 in DNA: TGTGCCAGCAGTGCCTTACCAGGGACTCTTGAAAGTGAGCAGTTCTTC. Amino acid sequence: CASSALPGTLESEQFF.

This clonotype was observed a handful of times. V and J are TRBV5-1 and TRBJ2-3; 8 bases match TRBD2. J gave up 7 bases and V 4 bases, and 14 bases lay outside the gene matches. The CDR3 has 16 residues. Germline CDR1 reads SGHRS; CDR2 reads YFSETQ. In nucleotides, the CDR3 is TGCGCCAGCAGCCCGGACCGGGGGGGGCCCGGCAATACGCAGTATTTT. Its translation: CASSPDRGGPGNTQYF.

The chain is built from TRBV20-1 and TRBJ1-5; D perhaps matches TRBD1 (5 bases). Germline V gene data show CDR1 as DFQATT and CDR2 as SNEGSKA (reference sequence). V was pared by 4 bases and J by 7 bases, with 14 bases between. The CDR3 length is 13 residues. The DNA of the CDR3 is TGCAGTGCTAATGCAGGGAGCTCCCAGCCCCAGCATTTT. Protein: CSANAGSSQPQHF.

The chain uses TRBV29-1 and TRBJ1-2; D is undetermined. V shed 1 base and J shed 4 bases, with 10 bases lying between them. The CDR3 runs to 13 residues. Per germline, CDR1 SQVTM and CDR2 ANQGSEA. The CDR3, as DNA: TGCAGCGTTGAAGGGATGGGGTTCTATGGCTACACCTTC. As protein: CSVEGMGFYGYTF.

This clonotype was counted a few times. The V call is TRBV6-5, the J call TRBJ2-5; D gene unclear. The CDR3 spans 15 residues. Trimming left V 0 bases short and J 5 bases short, with 13 bases between. Germline V CDR1 and CDR2: MNHEY, SVGAGI. CDR3: CASSYSRPPWETQYF. The CDR3, as DNA: TGTGCCAGCAGTTACTCCCGGCCGCCCTGGGAGACCCAGTACTTC.

This clonotype appeared many times. This chain links TRBV7-2 with TRBJ2-1, with 8 bases matching TRBD2. The CDR3 runs 15 residues. V lost 1 base and J lost 5; bases outside the gene matches: 4. Per germline, CDR1 SGHTA and CDR2 FQGNSA. The CDR3 nucleotides read TGTGCCAGCAGCTTAGAGGCCGGGGGGGACAATGAGCAGTTCTTC. It encodes CASSLEAGGDNEQFF.

This sequence joins TRBV5-1 and TRBJ1-2; TRBD1 matches 8 bases. V shed 0 bases, J shed 4 bases, and the junction held 5 bases outside the gene matches. CDR3 length: 15 amino acids. Germline V gene lookup returns CDR1 SGHRS and CDR2 YFSETQ. CDR3 sequence (DNA): TGCGCCAGCAGCTTGGAGGGACAGGCTGTCTATGGCTACACCTTC. Encoded protein: CASSLEGQAVYGYTF.

This sequence joins TRBV2 and TRBJ2-5; D call uncertain. Germline CDR1 and CDR2: SNHLY and FYNNEI. This CDR3 spans 14 amino acids. V lost 4 bases and J 5 bases, leaving 14 bases between the germline ends. The CDR3 DNA sequence: TGTGCCAGCAGTGGTTTACCCATGGGGGAGACCCAGTACTTC. Its translation is CASSGLPMGETQYF.

J is TRBJ2-5 and V is TRBV6-1, with TRBD2 as a possible D gene (5 bases). The closer fit of TRBJ2-7 to the DNA end suggests the J call may be wrong. There are 16 residues in the CDR3. Germline CDR1 MNHNS, CDR2 SASEGT. CDR3 region: CASRPRRRGIYDEQYF. CDR3 in DNA: TGTGCCAGCAGGCCGCGCAGACGAGGGATTTACGACGAGCAGTACTTC.